The rows below give T cell receptor beta chains drawn from one sample of a study of a mutant IDH1 vaccine in newly diagnosed glioma. No cognate antigen is known for these TCRs. The table came from immunoSEQ multiplex PCR; TCRdb's copy has only in-frame clones and leaves some out. This sample yields about 58,000 clones, of which roughly 80% are seen a single time; 7% to 8.5% belongs to the top ten. Sample: PBMCs, taken from a glioma patient whose treatment included an IDH1 peptide vaccine. These receptors were collected from a woman aged 45-65 years with glioma. CDR3s leave out the opening cysteine and the closing phenylalanine or tryptophan. The order of the fields is V gene, J gene, CDR3 protein.

TRBV6-5	TRBJ1-2	ASRNPPGGYT
TRBV4-3	TRBJ2-5	ASSPGAGGQLETQY
TRBV5-1	TRBJ2-7	ASSIRDRGPYLPEQY
TRBV29-1	TRBJ2-5	SVEGTLSETQY
TRBV27	TRBJ2-7	ASSDDKSYEQY
TRBV11-2	TRBJ1-2	ASSMGQDYGYT
TRBV9	TRBJ2-2	ASSAEQTGSWNTGELF
TRBV7-2	TRBJ2-2	ASSLALSNTGELF
TRBV19	TRBJ1-2	ASWDRGPNYGYT
TRBV5-1	TRBJ2-7	ASSRRLAGDPYTYEQY
TRBV2	TRBJ2-1	ASRGTVGSEQF
TRBV6-6	TRBJ1-1	ASSQGWGNTEAF
TRBV18	TRBJ2-3	ASSPGVDTQY
TRBV7-6	TRBJ2-3	ASSRTIGADTQY
TRBV28	TRBJ1-2	ASSWLYGYT
TRBV7-9	TRBJ2-7	ASSASGGQQY
TRBV9	TRBJ1-1	ASSVGANSGANPEAF
TRBV5-1	TRBJ1-1	ASSWGTGGNTEAF
TRBV28	TRBJ1-6	ASRERNSPLH
TRBV19	TRBJ1-1	ASSRRERGTEAF
TRBV5-6	TRBJ2-3	ASSFGTGTDTQY
TRBV7-9	TRBJ2-7	ASSLPPGTAFYEQY
TRBV27	TRBJ1-2	ASSLGPPFGYT
TRBV7-8	TRBJ2-7	ASSSLEEQY
TRBV6-5	TRBJ1-5	ASTQRAGYNQPQH
TRBV11-2	TRBJ1-2	ASSIMTGSNYGYT
TRBV19	TRBJ1-2	ATPAPQGPNYGYT
TRBV5-6	TRBJ1-4	ASSLSGNEKLF
TRBV4-1	TRBJ1-2	ASSQGEGGYGYT
TRBV6-5	TRBJ2-5	ASSYSKLAGEETQY
TRBV2	TRBJ1-4	ASQLAPTEKLF
TRBV4-3	TRBJ1-1	ASSQVAGGTEAF
TRBV30	TRBJ1-5	AWRRDSNQPQH
TRBV28	TRBJ1-2	ASSLPSGQGNGYT
TRBV6-5	TRBJ2-7	ASREKDGTVYEQY
TRBV7-9	TRBJ2-7	ASSLGGLEQY
TRBV21-1	TRBJ1-6	ASSTAPIPDRVNSPLH
TRBV25-1	TRBJ2-3	ASSPVRGGTDTQY
TRBV5-6	TRBJ2-7	ASSLRAGAEQY
TRBV27	TRBJ1-2	ASRAQGVYGYT
TRBV5-1	TRBJ1-1	ASSSTRWDAEAF
TRBV9	TRBJ1-1	ASSERQGLNAEAF
TRBV18	TRBJ1-5	ASSPLRQAEQPQH
TRBV27	TRBJ2-5	ASRQNAAVGRETQY
TRBV5-1	TRBJ1-5	ASSRQGTWSEPQH
TRBV7-8	TRBJ1-4	ASSLKRVLGEKLF
TRBV25-1	TRBJ2-2	ASTARVNTGELF
TRBV19	TRBJ2-1	ASKSAGQGRHEQF
TRBV5-4	TRBJ1-4	ASSLAPGRNEKLF
TRBV6-1	TRBJ2-1	ASRLAGGSYNEQF
TRBV7-3	TRBJ2-7	ASGRVSTSEQY
TRBV19	TRBJ1-1	ASSPGTLGDTEAF
TRBV13	TRBJ2-7	ASSSQGGGLLPYEQY
TRBV2	TRBJ2-3	ASNRANTDTQY
TRBV19	TRBJ1-2	ASSIDHAGTSSNYGYT
TRBV14	TRBJ1-1	ASSQRAEAF
TRBV7-3	TRBJ2-7	ASSLTGLSSPDEQY
TRBV27	TRBJ1-1	ASRSGLRMNTEAF
TRBV7-9	TRBJ2-1	ASSLGVDNEQF
TRBV6-1	TRBJ2-7	ATNPGHRAFSEQY